The 27 T cell receptor beta chains in this list originate from one sample, sequenced in a study of response to subunit inactivated influenza vaccine. Each CDR3 protein is one row after TCRdb ran MiXCR on the RT-PCR reads. This table has more than 700,000 distinct CDR3 sequences, roughly 20% appearing once. Here the sequenced sample was PBMCs from blood, taken 4 to 6 days after vaccination. These receptors came from a man aged 45-65 years who received an inactivated influenza vaccine.

This chain connects TRBV30 to TRBJ2-7; perhaps TRBD2 as D (5 bases). The V end lost 2 bases, the J end lost 12 bases, and 17 bases lay between the germline ends. The CDR3 loop spans 12 amino acids. Germline CDR1 is GTSNPN and CDR2 is SVGIG (reference sequence). CDR3 DNA: TGTGCCTGGAGTCTCGGACCCGGCGAGGGGTACTTC. It encodes CAWSLGPGEGYF. Using reference TRBV30 and TRBJ2-7 for the parts outside the CDR3, the full variable domain is SQTIHQWPATLVQPVGSPLSLECTVEGTSNPNLYWYRQAAGRGLQLLFYSVGIGQISSEVPQNLSASRPQDRQFILSSKKLLLSDSGFYLCAWSLGPGEGYFGPGTRLTVT.

This clonotype has more than one count but fewer than ten. The V gene is TRBV5-1, the J gene TRBJ1-1; 8 nucleotides match TRBD1. The CDR3 is 15 amino acids. Germline CDR1 and CDR2: SGHRS and YFSETQ. Trimming took 4 bases from V and 4 from J; bases not matched to a gene: 9. DNA of the CDR3: TGCGCCAGCAGCCAGAACCGACAGGGGAGCACTGAAGCTTTCTTT. It yields the protein CASSQNRQGSTEAFF.

V is TRBV5-1 and J is TRBJ1-6; no definite D call. The CDR3 runs to 13 residues. Trimming shortened V by 0 bases and J by 11 bases, and 9 bases separated the two germline ends. The germline CDR1 and CDR2 sequences are SGHRS and YFSETQ. The CDR3 region is CASSLGGNPPLHF. As DNA, the CDR3 is TGCGCCAGCAGCTTGGGGGGAAATCCACCCCTCCACTTT.

Ten or more counts support this clonotype. CDR3 region: CASSATSGLGTNEQFF. In DNA form, the CDR3 reads TGTGCCAGCAGTGCAACCTCGGGACTAGGAACCAATGAGCAGTTCTTC. The genes are TRBV6-1 and TRBJ2-1; 8 bases are a match to TRBD2. CDR3 length: 16 residues. The trim removed 4 bases at V and 6 bases at J, leaving 11 bases unmatched. Germline lookup yields CDR1 MNHNS and CDR2 SASEGT.

J is TRBJ1-6 and V is TRBV20-1; 10 nucleotides line up with TRBD1. The trim removed 5 bases at V and 5 bases at J, leaving 3 bases unmatched. Germline V gives CDR1 DFQATT, CDR2 SNEGSKA (reference sequence). The CDR3 has 14 residues. The CDR3 DNA is TGCAGTGCTCGACAGGGGGCCAATAATTCACCCCTCCACTTT. Protein sequence: CSARQGANNSPLHF.

This clonotype appeared a few times. This sequence joins TRBV24-1 and TRBJ2-3; D ambiguous. Trimming left V 3 bases short and J 3 bases short, with 12 bases between. Per the germline V gene, CDR1 is KGHDR and CDR2 is SFDVKD. CDR3 length: 15 amino acids. The CDR3 loop is CATSDPNTGTDTQYF. CDR3 nucleotides: TGTGCCACCAGTGATCCTAATACCGGGACAGATACGCAGTATTTT.

J is TRBJ2-7 and V is TRBV6-1; D unresolved. This CDR3 region has 13 residues. The germline CDR1 and CDR2 sequences are MNHNS and SASEGT. Trimming pared 6 bases from V and 6 bases from J, leaving 15 bases between. CDR3 nucleotide sequence: TGTGCCAGCAGCCTCTACTTTTTGGGCGAGCAGTACTTC. This gives the protein CASSLYFLGEQYF.

V is TRBV4-1 and J is TRBJ2-3; TRBD1 matches at 8 bases. Looked up from germline, CDR1 is MGHRA and CDR2 is YSYEKL. CDR3 length equals 17 residues. With V trimmed by 5 bases and J by 4 bases, 14 bases remained unmatched. The CDR3 region has the DNA TGCGCCAGCAGCGAAGGGCAGGGGGCCGTTGAAGCAGATACGCAGTATTTT. Translation gives CASSEGQGAVEADTQYF.

The rearrangement links TRBV18 to TRBJ2-5; no clear D. V lost 0 bases, J lost 4 bases, and 6 bases lay in between. CDR1 and CDR2 (germline): KGHSH, LQKENI. There are 13 residues in the CDR3. The CDR3 region is CASSPPMRETQYF. The CDR3 nucleotides are TGTGCCAGCTCACCACCTATGAGAGAGACCCAGTACTTC.

This clonotype was seen only a few times. The rearrangement joins TRBV5-1 to TRBJ1-2, with TRBD1 identical over 7 bases. This CDR3 has 14 amino acids. V dropped 2 bases and J dropped 5; count of bases not matched to a gene: 6. Germline values: CDR1 SGHRS, CDR2 YFSETQ. Written as DNA, the CDR3 is TGCGCCAGCAGCTTTGGCGGGACAGCATATGGCTACACCTTC. It is translated as CASSFGGTAYGYTF.

This clonotype was seen a handful of times. This rearrangement joins TRBV29-1 to TRBJ1-2; D possibly corresponds to TRBD1 (5 bases). Germline V gene data show CDR1 as SQVTM and CDR2 as ANQGSEA. Trimming took 3 bases from V and 7 from J, leaving 9 bases between them. The CDR3 extends over 11 amino acids. The CDR3 nucleotides read TGCAGCGTTGATGTAGGGGTTGGCTACACCTTC. Protein: CSVDVGVGYTF.

This clonotype was counted only a few times. The chain combines TRBV28 with TRBJ2-1, with TRBD2 identical over 7 bases. The CDR3 is made up of 15 amino acids. V dropped 2 bases and J dropped 9; count of bases not matched to a gene: 10. In germline, CDR1 is MDHEN, CDR2 SYDVKM. The CDR3 DNA reads TGTGCCAGCAGTTTAGTTTTAGGACTAGAGGTTGAGCAGTTCTTC. This translates into CASSLVLGLEVEQFF.

This clonotype has a handful of counts. The V gene is TRBV6-5, the J gene TRBJ1-2; the D gene is possibly TRBD1 (5 bases). This CDR3 spans 13 amino acids. Trimming removed 0 bases from V and 7 bases from J, with 9 bases in between. The germline V gene has CDR1 MNHEY and CDR2 SVGAGI. CDR3 coding DNA: TGTGCCAGCAGTTACTCGTACGGGGGTGGCTACACCTTC. Its protein product is CASSYSYGGGYTF.

The CDR3 region has the DNA TGTGCCAGCAGTTCTCAGACTAGCGGGAGAGTGATCGGAAACATTCAGTACTTC. Its translation is CASSSQTSGRVIGNIQYF. The genes are TRBV6-2 or TRBV6-3 and TRBJ2-4; TRBD2 agrees at 12 bases. Germline V lookup: CDR1 MNHEY, CDR2 SVGEGT. The V and J ends lost 4 bases and 6 bases, in that order; junction bases with no gene match: 13. This CDR3 contains 18 residues.

In this sample, this clonotype turned up a few times. The CDR3 DNA follows: TGTGCCACCGACTTCGAAGGGCTCCCCAAAGACGAGCAGTACTTC. Protein: CATDFEGLPKDEQYF. This rearrangement joins TRBV24-1 to TRBJ2-7; D gene ambiguous. The CDR3 runs to 15 residues. Germline V gene data show CDR1 as KGHDR and CDR2 as SFDVKD. The V gene lost 9 bases and the J gene lost 5 bases, with 22 bases spanning the gap.

The chain recombines TRBV12-5 with TRBJ1-1; 7 positions agree with TRBD1. The CDR3 consists of 14 residues. V lost 7 bases to trimming and J lost 4 bases; unmatched junction nucleotides: 9. Germline V gene sequence: CDR1 LGHNT, CDR2 FRNRAP. The CDR3 sequence is CASAQPDRATEAFF. The CDR3 DNA reads TGTGCTAGTGCCCAACCCGACAGGGCCACTGAAGCTTTCTTT.

This clonotype has a handful of counts. This rearrangement joins TRBV19 to TRBJ1-1; D unclear. The CDR3 consists of 13 residues. The germline V gene has CDR1 LNHDA and CDR2 SQIVND (reference sequence). The germline V and J ends were trimmed by 11 bases and 1 base, with 14 bases remaining between them. CDR3 loop: CAVALSGNTEAFF. The CDR3 DNA sequence: TGTGCCGTTGCCCTTTCGGGGAACACTGAAGCTTTCTTT.

J is TRBJ2-5 and V is TRBV7-9; D tentatively fits TRBD1 or TRBD2 (5 bases each). V lost 1 base to trimming and J lost 5 bases, with 14 bases between them. The germline gives CDR1 SEHNR, CDR2 FQNEAQ (reference sequence). The CDR3 runs 15 residues. This CDR3 reads CASSLGDRIRETQYF. The CDR3 region has the DNA TGTGCCAGCAGCTTAGGGGACCGTATCCGGGAGACCCAGTACTTC.

In this sample, this clonotype turned up a few times. The chain has TRBV6-5 and TRBJ2-1; 13 bases map to TRBD2. The germline V gene encodes CDR1 MNHEY and CDR2 SVGAGI. J lost 4 bases, V lost 2 bases, and 8 bases had no gene match. CDR3 length: 18 residues. The DNA of the CDR3 is TGTGCCAGCAGTTACCCCAAACCGGGACTAGCGGGATACAATGAGCAGTTCTTC. Its translation: CASSYPKPGLAGYNEQFF.

This clonotype was counted between two and nine times. The chain uses TRBV5-1 and TRBJ2-3, with 8 bases lining up with TRBD1. CDR3 length: 15 residues. V shed 4 bases, J shed 3 bases, and the junction held 7 bases outside the gene matches. Germline V lookup: CDR1 SGHRS, CDR2 YFSETQ. DNA of the CDR3: TGCGCCAGCAGCAAATCCGGGACAGGTACAGATACGCAGTATTTT. Amino acid sequence: CASSKSGTGTDTQYF.

This clonotype occurred a few times. The chain carries TRBV4-2 and TRBJ2-2; a possible D gene is TRBD2 (6 bases). CDR3 length: 16 residues. The V and J ends lost 0 bases and 3 bases respectively, with 11 bases between them. Germline assignment: CDR1 LGHNA and CDR2 YNFKEQ. CDR3 DNA: TGTGCCAGCAGCCAAGATCCCGGGAGCCACACCGGGGAGCTGTTTTTT. Its protein is CASSQDPGSHTGELFF.

The chain combines TRBV28 with TRBJ2-1, with D perhaps TRBD1 (5 bases). This CDR3 has 15 residues. The ends were cut back, 7 bases at V and 4 bases at J, with 17 bases in the middle. Looked up from germline, CDR1 is MDHEN and CDR2 is SYDVKM. CDR3: CASTPKGMGYNEQFF. Written as DNA, the CDR3 is TGTGCCAGCACCCCTAAGGGGATGGGTTACAATGAGCAGTTCTTC.

The rearrangement joins TRBV5-1 to TRBJ2-3, with no clear D. The germline V and J ends were trimmed by 0 bases and 2 bases, with 7 bases remaining between them. Germline V gene data show CDR1 as SGHRS and CDR2 as YFSETQ. This CDR3 has 14 amino acids. CDR3 nucleotides: TGCGCCAGCAGCTTGGTGACACACACAGATACGCAGTATTTT. It codes for CASSLVTHTDTQYF.

This chain connects TRBV10-3 to TRBJ2-1; TRBD2 matches 10 bases. Unmatched junction bases numbered 3, after V lost 9 bases and J lost 1 base. Germline assignment: CDR1 ENHRY and CDR2 SYGVKD. This CDR3 has 14 amino acids. The CDR3: CAIIAGGSYNEQFF. The DNA for the CDR3 is TGTGCCATTATAGCGGGAGGATCCTACAATGAGCAGTTCTTC.

The rearrangement uses TRBV11-2 and TRBJ2-3; 7 positions match TRBD2. The CDR3 is 17 amino acids. CDR1 is SGHAT and CDR2 is FQNNGV in the germline V gene. Trimming cost V 5 bases and J 5 bases; bases outside gene matches: 16. The CDR3 DNA is TGTGCCAGCAGCCGAAACCGAAGGGACTACCGGGGAGATACGCAGTATTTT. Protein sequence: CASSRNRRDYRGDTQYF.

The gene calls are TRBV20-1 and TRBJ2-2; D is ambiguous. The V and J ends lost 0 bases and 5 bases respectively, with 16 bases between them. Germline V gene sequence: CDR1 DFQATT, CDR2 SNEGSKA (reference sequence). The CDR3 spans 16 residues. CDR3 residues: CSARDPGRFDTGELFF. The DNA for the CDR3 is TGCAGTGCTAGAGATCCAGGCAGGTTCGATACCGGGGAGCTGTTTTTT.

The chain is built from TRBV6-1 and TRBJ2-1; 7 positions agree with TRBD2. Germline values: CDR1 MNHNS, CDR2 SASEGT. The CDR3 runs to 15 residues. V shed 7 bases and J 5 bases; nucleotides not matched to a gene: 11. CDR3 region: CASTPASGVNNEQFF. Written as DNA, the CDR3 is TGTGCCAGCACCCCGGCCAGCGGGGTGAACAATGAGCAGTTCTTC.